This TCR beta chain was retrieved from a study of post-analysis software for immune sequencing data. Whole-study findings and limits: Patients showed TRBV5-6, TRBV5-1 and TRBV20-1 among a few TRBV segments more frequent than in controls. The authors found that F measure strongly co-clustered same-batch samples.

To note about this clonotype: Its antigen is currently unknown.

This CDR3 is built from 14 residues. V lost 2 bases and J lost 1; bases outside the gene matches: 2. Germline V gene data show CDR1 as DFQATT and CDR2 as SNEGSKA (reference sequence). Every TCR beta cDNA library bore unique molecular identifiers. One entry per CDR3 protein results from TCRdb running MiXCR on the PCR reads. The profile shows roughly 400,000 distinct CDR3 sequences, 39% of them singletons. The specimen was blood. The source of this sequence is a girl under 10 years old with multiple sclerosis. V and J are TRBV20-1 and TRBJ2-7; 10 bases are shared with TRBD2. CDR3 sequence reads: CSARPAGGSYEQYF. Written as DNA, the CDR3 is TGCAGTGCTAGACCAGCGGGAGGGTCCTACGAGCAGTACTTC.